This T cell receptor beta chain was found in a study of T-cell reconstitution after alpha-beta-depleted transplantation in children. In its sample, this clonotype was seen many times. Trimming shortened V by 5 bases and J by 2 bases, and 13 bases separated the two germline ends. The CDR3 is 14 amino acids. Germline CDR1 reads SGDLS; CDR2 reads YYNGEE. Unique molecular identifiers were used to barcode this TCRbeta library. TCRdb processed the PCR reads anew with MiXCR; each CDR3 protein has one entry. In the table there are fewer than 200,000 distinct CDR3 sequences, roughly 7.5% of which are singletons.

The genes are TRBV9 and TRBJ1-2, with D tentatively TRBD1 (6 bases). This sequence originates from a human donor who donated a stem cell graft to a child with Wiskott-Aldrich syndrome. The sample was PBMCs from the stem cell graft donor, taken from the stem cell graft. CDR3 in DNA: TGTGCCAGCAGACTGGAGGGGGGAAACTATGGCTACACCTTC. It yields the protein CASRLEGGNYGYTF.